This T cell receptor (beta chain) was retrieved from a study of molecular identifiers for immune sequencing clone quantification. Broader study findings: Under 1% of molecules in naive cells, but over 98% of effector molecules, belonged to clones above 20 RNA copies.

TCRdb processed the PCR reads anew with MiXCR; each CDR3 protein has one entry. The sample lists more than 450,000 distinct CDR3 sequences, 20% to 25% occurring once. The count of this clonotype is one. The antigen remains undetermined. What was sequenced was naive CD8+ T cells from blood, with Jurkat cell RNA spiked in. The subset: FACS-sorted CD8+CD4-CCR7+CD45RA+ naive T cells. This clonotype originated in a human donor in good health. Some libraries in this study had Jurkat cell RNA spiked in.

The chain's CDR3 is CASKEGLNTEAFF. The CDR3, as DNA: TGTGCCAGCAAGGAGGGGTTGAACACTGAAGCTTTCTTT. The chain combines TRBV6-2 or TRBV6-3 with TRBJ1-1; D might be TRBD1 (5 bases). The CDR3 loop spans 13 amino acids. Germline CDR1 MNHEY, CDR2 SVGEGT. V gave up 7 bases and J gave up 0 bases, with 9 bases separating them.